This paragraph reports one T cell receptor (beta chain). Patient sample counts ranged from 1 to 8, pretreatment and on-treatment. Data came from immunoSEQ multiplex PCR; TCRdb stores just in-frame clones and leaves some out. The table includes approximately 37,000 clones, around four fifths detected once. The data originate from a study of PD-L1 blockade in urothelial cancer. In germline, CDR1 is MNHNS, CDR2 SASEGT. The CDR3 runs to 13 residues. Trimming took off 3 bases at V and 7 bases at J, with 12 bases between the two ends. The origin of this receptor is a man aged 55 to 70 with urothelial cancer. The sample in question was PBMCs, obtained around atezolizumab (anti-PD-L1) treatment. The chain links TRBV6-1 to TRBJ1-2; perhaps TRBD1 as D (5 bases). For the CDR3, the DNA is TGTGCCAGCAGTGACCCCCAGGGAGGTGGCTACACCTTC. Amino acid sequence: CASSDPQGGGYTF.